These T cell receptor beta chains were read from a single sample in a study of technical replicates of blood from a handful of donors. The protocol was immunoSEQ multiplex PCR, while the TCRdb copy is restricted to in-frame clones and leaves out a portion. The sample yields about 72,000 clones, roughly 90% seen once. Sequences were obtained from T cells isolated from PBMCs. These receptors came from a human donor in good health. The CDR3 runs from the conserved cysteine through the conserved F or W. D genes are given only for firm matches. Not every row has a clone size; where given, it reads once, few, many or a size class.

>TRBD2|TRBJ2-7|TRBV5-1|.
TGCGCCAGCAGTTTGGTTAGCGGGACCGCTCAGTACTTC
CASSLVSGTAQYF
>.|TRBJ2-3|TRBV10-3|.
TGTGCCATCACCGGGAGTACTAGCACAGATACGCAGTATTTT
CAITGSTSTDTQYF
>.|TRBJ2-1|TRBV15|.
TGTGCCACCAGCAGAGAACTAACTAGCCAGTACAATGAGCAGTTCTTC
CATSRELTSQYNEQFF
>.|TRBJ1-2|TRBV7-8|once
TGTGCCAGCAGCCAAGCCATGGGAGAGAGAGGTCGTGGCTACACCTTC
CASSQAMGERGRGYTF
>TRBD2|TRBJ2-1|TRBV11-2|.
TGTGCCAGCAGCCCCCTCTTAGCGGGAGTCAATGAGCAGTTCTTC
CASSPLLAGVNEQFF
>TRBD2|TRBJ2-1|TRBV11-2|once
TGTGCCAGCAGCTTAATAGCGGGATCCTCCTACAATGAGCAGTTCTTC
CASSLIAGSSYNEQFF
>.|TRBJ2-1|TRBV30|.
TGTGCCTGGGAGGGGGGGGGAACGGGAGCAAACAATGAGCAGTTCTTC
CAWEGGGTGANNEQFF
>.|TRBJ1-4|TRBV28|.
TGTGCCAGCAGATCAAGGGGTGCAACTAATGAAAAACTGTTTTTT
CASRSRGATNEKLFF
>TRBD2|TRBJ2-3|TRBV28|.
TGTGCCAGCAGTTTTGGGGGTAGCGGGGGCACAGATACGCAGTATTTT
CASSFGGSGGTDTQYF
>TRBD2|TRBJ2-7|TRBV12-5|.
TGTGCTAGTGGACCCGGGACTAGCGTTAACGTCTACGAGCAGTACTTC
CASGPGTSVNVYEQYF
>TRBD1|TRBJ2-7|TRBV7-9|.
TGTGCCAGCCGGGACAGGGGGCTTGAGCAGTACTTC
CASRDRGLEQYF
>TRBD2|TRBJ2-2|TRBV4-1|.
TGCGCCAGCAGCGGGACTAGCGGGAGGTCGAACACCGGGGAGCTGTTTTTT
CASSGTSGRSNTGELFF
>TRBD1|TRBJ1-2|TRBV10-3|.
TGTGCCGCGACAGGGGACTATGGCTACACCTTC
CAATGDYGYTF
>.|TRBJ1-1|TRBV15|.
TGTGCCACCAGCGCAACGCGGGGGAGCACTGAAGCTTTCTTT
CATSATRGSTEAFF
>.|TRBJ1-1|TRBV4-2|.
TGTGCCAGCAGCCACCAGGCGAACACTGAAGCTTTCTTT
CASSHQANTEAFF
>TRBD2|TRBJ2-1|TRBV5-1|.
TGCGCCAGCAGCTTGGCAGCGGGAGGGATCTACAATGAGCAGTTCTTC
CASSLAAGGIYNEQFF
>TRBD2|TRBJ2-7|TRBV9|.
TGTGCCAGCAGCGTTGGGCTAGCGGACTACGAGCAGTACTTC
CASSVGLADYEQYF
>.|TRBJ2-1|TRBV7-9|.
TGTGCCAGCAGCTTAGAGGACTTCTCCTACAATGAGCAGTTCTTC
CASSLEDFSYNEQFF
>.|TRBJ1-1|TRBV9|once
TGTGCCAGCAGCGTAGCTGGAGGGGATTATAGGAACACTGAAGCTTTCTTT
CASSVAGGDYRNTEAFF
>TRBD1|TRBJ2-3|TRBV7-6|.
TGTGCCAGCAGCCGTCGACAGGGTCCAGATACGCAGTATTTT
CASSRRQGPDTQYF
>TRBD1|TRBJ1-3|TRBV6-1|.
TGTGCCAGCAGTGAAGCGCCGGGACAGGGGTTCGGAAACACCATATATTTT
CASSEAPGQGFGNTIYF
>.|TRBJ2-2|TRBV19|.
TGTGCCGGAGGGACAGTATCCACCGGGGAGCTGTTTTTT
CAGGTVSTGELFF
>TRBD1|TRBJ1-2|TRBV9|.
TGTGCCAGCAGCGGCATTGAGGGACAGGGATTCGGCTACACCTTC
CASSGIEGQGFGYTF
>.|TRBJ1-5|TRBV20-1|once
TGCAGTGCTAGAGATCTAGAGCCCCAGCATTTT
CSARDLEPQHF
>TRBD2|TRBJ2-7|TRBV11-3|.
TGTGCCAGCAGCTCCCACTATGGACTAGCGGGAGGTTCCTACGAGCAGTACTTC
CASSSHYGLAGGSYEQYF
>TRBD2|TRBJ2-7|TRBV6-1|.
TGTGCCAGCCAAACTAGCGGGAGATACGACGAGCAGTACTTC
CASQTSGRYDEQYF
>.|TRBJ2-7|TRBV7-9|.
TGTGCCAGCAGCTTAGGGGCGTTAGAGCAGTACTTC
CASSLGALEQYF
>.|TRBJ2-1|TRBV6-4|.
TGTGCCAGCAGTGACTCCAGTTCTGCTGAGCAGTTCTTC
CASSDSSSAEQFF
>.|TRBJ1-2|TRBV5-6|.
TGTGCCAGCAGCTCTATTACAGGGCCGTATGGCTACACCTTC
CASSSITGPYGYTF
>TRBD1|TRBJ1-5|TRBV18|.
TGTGCCAGCTCACCACCCGGGACAGGGCTTAATCAGCCCCAGCATTTT
CASSPPGTGLNQPQHF
>TRBD1|TRBJ1-1|TRBV27|.
TGTGCCAGCAGGACCCCGGGACAGCTGAACACTGAAGCTTTCTTT
CASRTPGQLNTEAFF
>TRBD2|TRBJ2-3|TRBV4-1|.
TGCGCCAGCAGCCAACATTCGACTAGCGGGAGGGCCTACGCAGATACGCAGTATTTT
CASSQHSTSGRAYADTQYF
>TRBD2|TRBJ2-3|TRBV15|.
TGTGCCACCAGCAGAGTGGGTTTGGGACTAGCGGTGACAGATACGCAGTATTTT
CATSRVGLGLAVTDTQYF
>.|TRBJ1-2|TRBV13|.
TGTGCCAGCAGCTTAGGTCTGGGAGGGACGAGCTATGGCTACACCTTC
CASSLGLGGTSYGYTF
>TRBD2|TRBJ2-3|TRBV6-4|few
TGTGCCAGCAGTGACGGGCCTAGCGGCGGCACAGATACGCAGTATTTT
CASSDGPSGGTDTQYF
>TRBD1|TRBJ1-1|TRBV29-1|.
TGCAGCGTATCACAGGGGCTATACACTGAAGCTTTCTTT
CSVSQGLYTEAFF
>TRBD2|TRBJ2-1|TRBV5-4|.
TGTGCCAGCAGCTTGAATAGCGGGAGGAGTGAGCAGTTCTTC
CASSLNSGRSEQFF
>.|TRBJ1-1|TRBV18|.
TGTGCCAGCTCACTTTCAGGGGAAGCTTTCTTT
CASSLSGEAFF
>TRBD1|TRBJ1-4|TRBV5-1|.
TGCGCCAGCCATCTGACAGGGGAGCCGAATGAAAAACTGTTTTTT
CASHLTGEPNEKLFF
>TRBD2|TRBJ2-7|TRBV14|few
TGTGCCAGCAGCCAAGATGCCGAGCGGGAGGCCTACGAGCAGTACTTC
CASSQDAEREAYEQYF
>.|TRBJ1-1|TRBV7-2|.
TGTGCCAGCAGCTTATTGGGGTACAGGGACCTAGGTACTGAAGCTTTCTTT
CASSLLGYRDLGTEAFF
>.|TRBJ2-5|TRBV7-8|.
TGTGCCAGCAGTTATGGACGAGGGTGGGAGACCCAGTACTTC
CASSYGRGWETQYF
>TRBD2|TRBJ2-5|TRBV14|.
TGTGCCAGCGGACTAGCGGGAGGAGAGACCCAGTACTTC
CASGLAGGETQYF
>.|TRBJ1-1|TRBV4-3|.
TGCGCCAGCAGCCAAGAAATTGGAGGCTGGACTGCGAACACTGAAGCTTTCTTT
CASSQEIGGWTANTEAFF
>TRBD2|TRBJ2-7|TRBV16|.
TGTGCCAGCAGCCAATCCCTTCTAGCGGGTACCTACGAGCAGTACTTC
CASSQSLLAGTYEQYF
>.|TRBJ1-3|TRBV7-3|.
TGTGCCAGCAGCTTAAGCCCAGGGGCGGGAAACACCATATATTTT
CASSLSPGAGNTIYF
>TRBD2|TRBJ2-2|TRBV6-5|.
TGTGCCAGCAGACCCCGGGGGGGATACACCGGGGAGCTGTTTTTT
CASRPRGGYTGELFF
>.|TRBJ2-1|TRBV29-1|.
TGCAGCGCAAGGACACCTTCCTACAATGAGCAGTTCTTC
CSARTPSYNEQFF
>.|TRBJ2-6|TRBV7-9|.
TGTGCCAGCAGCTTAGATCGCTCTGGGGCCAACGTCCTGACTTTC
CASSLDRSGANVLTF
>.|TRBJ1-2|TRBV6-6|.
TGTGCCAGCAGTTACTCAGTAGAGGGCTACACCTTC
CASSYSVEGYTF
>.|TRBJ2-7|TRBV13|.
TGTGCCAGCAGCTTAGTCTTACAAGAGGTTCTATACTTC
CASSLVLQEVLYF
>.|TRBJ2-5|TRBV18|once
TGTGCCAGCTCACCACTGACAGGACAGATACAAGAGACCCAGTACTTC
CASSPLTGQIQETQYF
>TRBD2|TRBJ2-1|TRBV9|.
TGTGCCAGCAGCGTAGGGGGACTAGCGGACAATGAGCAGTTCTTC
CASSVGGLADNEQFF
>TRBD1|TRBJ2-3|TRBV6-5|.
TGTGCCAGCAGCTCTCAGGGGGAAGCAGATACGCAGTATTTT
CASSSQGEADTQYF
>.|TRBJ1-1|TRBV21-1|.
TGTGCCAGCAGCGGCCGGACAGAAAATTTAAGGCATCATGAAGCTTTCTTT
CASSGRTENLRHHEAFF
>.|TRBJ2-5|TRBV2|.
TGTGCCAGCAGTGGACGGACAGTGGTAGGTGAGACCCAGTACTTC
CASSGRTVVGETQYF
>TRBD1|TRBJ2-7|TRBV5-4|.
TGTGCCAGCAGGATAGATTTCGACAGGGGGGTTTCCTACGAGCAGTACTTC
CASRIDFDRGVSYEQYF
>TRBD2|TRBJ2-3|TRBV9|.
TGTGCCAGCAGCGACCCTTCGACTAGCGGGAGTGTCAGTACAGATACGCAGTATTTT
CASSDPSTSGSVSTDTQYF
>.|TRBJ2-1|TRBV5-6|.
TGTGCCAGCAGCTTTGGACAGTACAATGAGCAGTTCTTC
CASSFGQYNEQFF
>TRBD2|TRBJ2-1|TRBV9|.
TGTGCCAGCAGCGTTACTCTAACTAGCGGATACAATGAGCAGTTCTTC
CASSVTLTSGYNEQFF